What follows describes a single T cell receptor (beta chain). The target antigen is unknown. A junction boundary mismatches the germline segment, possibly from a read error. From approximately 430 ng of RNA, a library with molecular barcoded alpha/delta and beta/gamma adaptors was made. TCRdb re-analysed the reads in MiXCR, keeping a single row per CDR3 protein. The repertoire consists of about 48,000 distinct CDR3 sequences, with roughly 20% occurring once and the leading ten covering over 15%. The data belong to a study of read filtering for tumor transcriptome and immune sequencing. In the study overall: Mean patient age was roughly 66 years, range roughly 47 to 90; around 16 male, over twelve female. Per sample, TCR-region reads ranged about 4 to 11 million by IR-seq, roughly 75 to 1273 by RNA-seq.

Germline lookup yields CDR1 DFQATT and CDR2 SNEGSKA (reference sequence). The CDR3 contains 15 residues. Study-wide results and caveats: Even smaller IR-seq throughput identified most shared clonotypes.

At the time of active disease, bone marrow was collected from every patient. The rearrangement uses TRBV20-1 and TRBJ2-7; possibly TRBD2 for D (5 bases). The receptor's source is a donor at least 40 years old with multiple myeloma. Sequencing was carried out using a population of CD138-negative cells sorted from bone marrow. DNA for the CDR3: TGCAGTGCTAGAGATTTCCTAGCCCAGTCCTCCGAGCAGTACTTC. The encoded protein is CSARDFLAQSSEQYF.